Below, one TCR beta chain is given with its context. Its specificity is not known. V lost 4 bases to trimming and J lost 2 bases; unmatched junction nucleotides: 7. The CDR3 runs to 16 residues. Germline-derived CDR1 and CDR2 are MGHRA and YSYEKL. Produced via immunoSEQ multiplex PCR; TCRdb's table is partial and in-frame only. Of tens of thousands of clones in the sample, roughly 84% were seen once. The sample originates from a study of Tregs in tolerant kidney transplant recipients. Findings and caveats of the study: The most relevant donor-specific Treg TCRbeta repertoire apparently came from expansion with activated donor B cells. Validation in larger populations is needed because few patients were studied.

CD4+CD25+CD127- Tregs, CD4+CD25- non-Tregs, CD4 and CD8 cells were sorted. This clonotype originated in a human donor in good health. Sequencing was carried out using CD4+ T cells from blood. The chain is built from TRBV4-1 and TRBJ1-5, with TRBD1 matching over 8 bases. DNA for the CDR3: TGCGCCAGCAGCCGGACAGGGCCGGAGGGCAATCAGCCCCAGCATTTT. This codes for CASSRTGPEGNQPQHF.